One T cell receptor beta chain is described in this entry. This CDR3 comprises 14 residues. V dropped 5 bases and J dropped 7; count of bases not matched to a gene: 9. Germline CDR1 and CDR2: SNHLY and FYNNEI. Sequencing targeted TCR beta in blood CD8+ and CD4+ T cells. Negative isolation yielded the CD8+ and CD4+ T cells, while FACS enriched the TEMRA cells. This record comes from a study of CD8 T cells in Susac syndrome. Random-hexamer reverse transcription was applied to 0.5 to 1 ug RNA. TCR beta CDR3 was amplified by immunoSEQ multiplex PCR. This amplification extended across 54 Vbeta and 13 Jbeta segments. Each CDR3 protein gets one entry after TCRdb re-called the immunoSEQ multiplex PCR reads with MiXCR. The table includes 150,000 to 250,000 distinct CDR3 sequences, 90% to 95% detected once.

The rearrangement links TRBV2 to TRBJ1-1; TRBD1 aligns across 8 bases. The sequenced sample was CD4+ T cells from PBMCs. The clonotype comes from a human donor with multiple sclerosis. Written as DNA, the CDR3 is TGTGCCAGCAGTAAGGACAGGGTCGGTGGTGAAGCTTTCTTT. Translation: CASSKDRVGGEAFF. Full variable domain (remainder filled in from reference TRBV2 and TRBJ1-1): EPEVTQTPSHQVTQMGQEVILRCVPISNHLYFYWYRQILGQKVEFLVSFYNNEISEKSEIFDDQFSVERPDGSNFTLKIRSTKLEDSAMYFCASSKDRVGGEAFFGQGTRLTVV.